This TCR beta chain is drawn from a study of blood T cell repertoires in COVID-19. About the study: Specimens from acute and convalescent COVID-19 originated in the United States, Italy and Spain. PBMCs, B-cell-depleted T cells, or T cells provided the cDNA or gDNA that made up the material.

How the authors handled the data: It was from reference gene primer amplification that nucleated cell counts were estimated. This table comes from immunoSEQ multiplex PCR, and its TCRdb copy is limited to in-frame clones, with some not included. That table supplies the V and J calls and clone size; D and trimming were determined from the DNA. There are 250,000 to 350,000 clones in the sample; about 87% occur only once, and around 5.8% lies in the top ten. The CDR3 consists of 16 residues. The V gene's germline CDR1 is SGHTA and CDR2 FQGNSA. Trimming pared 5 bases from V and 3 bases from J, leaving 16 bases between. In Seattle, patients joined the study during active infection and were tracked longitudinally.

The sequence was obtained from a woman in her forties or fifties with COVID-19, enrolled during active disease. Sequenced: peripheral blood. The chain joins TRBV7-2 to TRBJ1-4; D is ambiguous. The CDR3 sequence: CASSNRRFTPNEKLFF. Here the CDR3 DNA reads TGTGCCAGCAGCAATCGGAGGTTCACCCCTAATGAAAAACTGTTTTTT.